The T cell receptor (beta chain) described here comes from a study of blood T cell repertoires in COVID-19. Using immunoSEQ multiplex PCR, the repertoire was profiled, and TCRdb retains in-frame clones only, with some absent. The data hold fewer than 250,000 clones, with 83% observed a single time. CDR1 is SGHTA and CDR2 is FQGNSA in the germline V gene. This CDR3 comprises 15 residues. Trimming pared 5 bases from V and 5 bases from J, leaving 18 bases between. Participants spanned ages about 18 to 90 years and resided in 20 to 30 US areas. This TCR was recovered from a woman aged 40-49 years who had been exposed to COVID-19. The chain combines TRBV7-2 with TRBJ2-5; D remains ambiguous. Sequencing was performed on PBMCs or T cells enriched from blood (not recorded which). In DNA, the CDR3 is TGTGCCAGCAGCATGTCCGCCGCCCCCGGGGAGACCCAGTACTTC. Amino acids: CASSMSAAPGETQYF.